Below are 8 T cell receptor beta chains sequenced from a single sample in a study of cytomegalovirus exposure and HLA in healthy donors. Amplification used 60 Vbeta primers and 13 Jbeta primers. Assay: immunoSEQ multiplex PCR; the TCRdb copy retains only in-frame clones and omits some. The sample lists approximately 86,000 clones; 85% were seen once. Sequenced material: PBMCs. Receptors were obtained from a man aged 40-50 years in good health and CMV-seropositive.

The chain has TRBV6-1 and TRBJ1-2; D not certain. Per germline, CDR1 MNHNS and CDR2 SASEGT. The V end was cut by 1 base, the J end by 6 bases, with 6 bases between. The CDR3 contains 12 residues. This chain's CDR3 is CASSEVGNGYTF. The CDR3 nucleotides are TGTGCCAGCAGTGAAGTCGGGAATGGCTACACCTTC.

The chain carries TRBV4-1 and TRBJ2-1, with D perhaps TRBD1 (6 bases). Germline CDR1 reads MGHRA; CDR2 reads YSYEKL. V was trimmed by 4 bases and J by 0 bases, leaving 13 bases between them. This CDR3 is built from 16 residues. The CDR3 spells CASSPRDTSSYNEQFF. The CDR3 coding sequence is TGCGCCAGCAGCCCCCGGGACACGAGCTCCTACAATGAGCAGTTCTTC.

This clone came up a few times. The rearrangement uses TRBV11-3 and TRBJ1-2, with a tentative D call TRBD1 (6 bases). The germline gives CDR1 SGHNT, CDR2 YENEEA. This CDR3 comprises 15 residues. Trimming pared 5 bases from V and 6 bases from J, leaving 19 bases between. The CDR3 loop reads CASSPGPRGGDGYTF. In nucleotides, the CDR3 is TGTGCCAGCAGCCCGGGCCCCCGGGGGGGCGATGGCTACACCTTC.

The chain recombines TRBV7-3 with TRBJ2-3, with D possibly TRBD2 on 7 matching bases. The CDR3 sequence is 19 residues long. Germline lookup yields CDR1 SGHTA and CDR2 FQGTGA. Trimming pared 5 bases from V and 5 bases from J, leaving 29 bases between. The CDR3 DNA reads TGTGCCAGCAGCCTCGACCCGAGTGTCGGGGGGCGGCAGAGAGATACGCAGTATTTT. Translation gives CASSLDPSVGGRQRDTQYF.

In DNA, the CDR3 is TGCGCCAGCAGCAACAGCGGGGCAGGGTTCTCTGGGGCCAACGTCCTGACTTTC. The encoded protein is CASSNSGAGFSGANVLTF. The gene calls are TRBV5-1 and TRBJ2-6, with 7 bases identical to TRBD2. V gave up 4 bases and J gave up 0 bases; unmatched junction bases: 10. Germline loops: CDR1 SGHRS, CDR2 YFSETQ. The CDR3 has 18 amino acids.

This clone was seen a few times. The chain combines TRBV29-1 with TRBJ2-5, with 13 nucleotides matching TRBD2. The CDR3 extends over 17 amino acids. The V gene's germline CDR1 is SQVTM and CDR2 ANQGSEA. The V segment lost 5 bases and the J segment 2 bases; nucleotides outside the gene matches: 11. The CDR3 nucleotides are TGCAGCGTTACAGGACTAGCGGGAGTATGGGATCAAGAGACCCAGTACTTC. Protein product: CSVTGLAGVWDQETQYF.

The rearrangement joins TRBV7-9 to TRBJ2-1; D is perhaps TRBD2 (5 bases). Trimming shortened V by 5 bases and J by 12 bases, and 11 bases separated the two germline ends. The germline gives CDR1 SEHNR, CDR2 FQNEAQ (reference sequence). The CDR3 spans 11 residues. In DNA form, the CDR3 reads TGTGCCAGCAGCCCCGGGATCTTGCAGTTCTTC. This gives the protein CASSPGILQFF.

The CDR3 region is CASSSDRGRRYEQYF. The CDR3 nucleotides are TGTGCCAGCAGTAGCGACAGGGGGCGCAGGTACGAGCAGTACTTC. The chain carries TRBV6-8 and TRBJ2-7, with 10 bases identical to TRBD1. The germline gives CDR1 MNHGY, CDR2 SAAAGT. Germline trimming cut 5 bases from V and 4 bases from J; bases unmatched to any gene: 8. The CDR3 is 15 residues long.